Detailed here is one TCR beta chain. Its antigen remains unknown. The data derive from a study of blood T cells in healthy people across ages. Study outcomes and limitations: Percentage of naive T cells showed a strong correlation with TCR beta diversity.

Alongside a J-beta primer mix, a sample-barcoded 5' primer served in a second PCR lasting roughly 6 to 11 cycles. A 12-random-nucleotide template-switch adaptor tagged each cDNA molecule. TCRdb reprocessed the 5' RACE reads with MiXCR, giving one entry per CDR3 protein. Of more than 800,000 distinct CDR3 sequences in the sample, 40% to 55% were seen once. The CDR3 sequence is 16 residues long. V lost 6 bases and J lost 6, with 21 bases in between. Germline V lookup: CDR1 MNHNY, CDR2 SVGAGI (reference sequence). Isolation yielded PBMCs, at least 6.5 million per sample, in every case. The sequence came from a woman aged 55 to 70 in good health. The chain recombines TRBV6-6 with TRBJ2-1; weak D call: TRBD2 (5 bases). Sequencing was performed on blood. For the CDR3, the DNA is TGTGCCAGCAGCCCCGGAGCTACTAGTGCGGGCAATGAGCAGTTCTTC. Protein sequence: CASSPGATSAGNEQFF.